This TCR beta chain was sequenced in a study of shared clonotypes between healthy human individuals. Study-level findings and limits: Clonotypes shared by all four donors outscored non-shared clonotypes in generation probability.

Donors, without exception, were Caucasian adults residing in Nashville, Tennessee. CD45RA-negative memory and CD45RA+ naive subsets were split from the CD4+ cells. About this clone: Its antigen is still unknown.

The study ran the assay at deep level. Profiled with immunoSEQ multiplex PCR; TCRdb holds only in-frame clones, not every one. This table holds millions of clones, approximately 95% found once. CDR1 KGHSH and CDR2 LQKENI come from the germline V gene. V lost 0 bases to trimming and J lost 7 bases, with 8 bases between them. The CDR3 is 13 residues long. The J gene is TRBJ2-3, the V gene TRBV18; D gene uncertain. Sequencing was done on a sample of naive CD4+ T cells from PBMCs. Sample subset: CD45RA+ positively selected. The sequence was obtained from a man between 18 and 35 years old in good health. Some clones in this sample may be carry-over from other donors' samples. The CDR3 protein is CASSPPATYTQYF. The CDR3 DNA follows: TGTGCCAGCTCACCACCTGCGACCTATACGCAGTATTTT.